This passage covers 32 T cell receptor beta chains from one sample sequenced in a study of cytomegalovirus exposure and HLA in healthy donors. This PCR relied on a set of 60 Vbeta primers and 13 Jbeta primers. The data were produced by immunoSEQ multiplex PCR, yet TCRdb's version contains in-frame clones alone and is incomplete. In all, the sample yields some 80,000 clones. Sample: PBMCs. Source of these receptors: a woman aged 25 to 39 in good health and CMV-seronegative.

The chain recombines TRBV2 with TRBJ2-5; TRBD1 agrees at 7 bases. The germline V gene has CDR1 SNHLY and CDR2 FYNNEI. With V trimmed by 3 bases and J by 2 bases, 6 bases remained unmatched. The CDR3 sequence is 15 residues long. The CDR3 DNA sequence: TGTGCCAGCAGTGATAACAGGGGTACTCAAGAGACCCAGTACTTC. Protein sequence: CASSDNRGTQETQYF.

This chain joins TRBV4-2 and TRBJ1-1; D is uncertain. Germline loops: CDR1 LGHNA, CDR2 YNFKEQ. The germline V and J ends were trimmed by 0 bases and 3 bases, with 5 bases remaining between them. The CDR3 is made up of 13 amino acids. This CDR3 reads CASSQDGDTEAFF. The DNA of the CDR3 is TGTGCCAGCAGCCAAGACGGGGACACTGAAGCTTTCTTT.

This chain joins TRBV5-1 and TRBJ2-5; D is perhaps TRBD1 (5 bases). In germline, CDR1 is SGHRS, CDR2 YFSETQ. Trimming left V 4 bases short and J 5 bases short, with 18 bases between. CDR3 size: 15 residues. The CDR3 DNA reads TGCGCCAGCAGCGGTACAGGTTTCTCCGTCGAGACCCAGTACTTC. This gives the protein CASSGTGFSVETQYF.

The CDR3 DNA follows: TGCGCCAGCAGCTTGGATTCGGCGGATTCACCCCTCCACTTT. Encoded protein: CASSLDSADSPLHF. The J gene is TRBJ1-6, the V gene TRBV5-1; D unresolved. This CDR3 is built from 14 residues. CDR1 and CDR2 (germline): SGHRS, YFSETQ. The germline V and J ends were trimmed by 0 bases and 8 bases, with 9 bases remaining between them.

V is TRBV6-1 and J is TRBJ2-7, with D maybe TRBD2 (6 bases). With 2 bases removed from V and 3 bases from J, the gap between germline ends came to 14 bases. Germline loops: CDR1 MNHNS, CDR2 SASEGT. There are 15 residues in the CDR3. CDR3 nucleotides: TGTGCCAGCAGTGAAAACGGCCTAGCGAGCTACGAGCAGTACTTC. Protein product: CASSENGLASYEQYF.

The V call is TRBV6-6, the J call TRBJ2-5; 9 bases align to TRBD2. Per the germline V gene, CDR1 is MNHNY and CDR2 is SVGAGI (reference sequence). The CDR3 is 14 amino acids. J was trimmed by 2 bases and V by 5 bases; bases with no gene match: 3. This CDR3 is CASSRSGRQETQYF. In nucleotides, the CDR3 is TGTGCCAGCAGTCGAAGCGGGAGGCAAGAGACCCAGTACTTC.

The chain employs TRBV5-4 and TRBJ2-2; 8 bases agree with TRBD2. The CDR3 covers 14 residues. After removal of 4 bases from V and 4 bases from J, the junction contained 3 bases not matched to a gene. The germline CDR1 and CDR2 sequences are SGHNT and YYREEE (reference sequence). The CDR3 loop is CASSTGTSTGELFF. For the CDR3, the DNA is TGTGCCAGCAGCACCGGGACTAGCACCGGGGAGCTGTTTTTT.

This chain connects TRBV5-1 to TRBJ1-2, with a tentative D call TRBD1 (5 bases). The CDR3 is 12 amino acids. Germline loops: CDR1 SGHRS, CDR2 YFSETQ. The V end was cut by 2 bases, the J end by 8 bases, with 10 bases between. CDR3 sequence: CASSLSGNGYTF. CDR3 nucleotide sequence: TGCGCCAGCAGCTTATCAGGGAACGGCTACACCTTC.

About this clone: The same CDR3 is also encoded by other DNA sequences in this sample. This chain connects TRBV5-1 to TRBJ1-2; D not certain. The CDR3 totals 12 residues. Germline loops: CDR1 SGHRS, CDR2 YFSETQ. The V and J ends lost 0 bases and 6 bases respectively, with 6 bases between them. The CDR3 bases are TGCGCCAGCAGCTTGGAAGGAGATGGCTACACCTTC. This codes for CASSLEGDGYTF.

Here the CDR3 DNA reads TGTGCCAGCAGCTTCGGACAGAGCAATCAGCCCCAGCATTTT. Its translation: CASSFGQSNQPQHF. The V gene is TRBV5-6, the J gene TRBJ1-5, with D possibly matching TRBD1 (6 bases). V was trimmed by 2 bases and J by 1 base, leaving 7 bases between them. The CDR3 has 14 residues. From germline, CDR1 is SGHDT and CDR2 YYEEEE.

The rearrangement uses TRBV6-1 and TRBJ1-2, with D hard to call. The CDR3 is 14 residues long. Trimming stripped 2 bases from V and 7 bases from J, with 14 bases between. CDR1 and CDR2 (germline): MNHNS, SASEGT. The CDR3 sequence is CASSERSAGGGYTF. The CDR3 DNA reads as TGTGCCAGCAGTGAAAGGTCGGCGGGAGGTGGCTACACCTTC.

The V and J genes are TRBV19 and TRBJ2-1; 9 bases fit TRBD2. With V trimmed by 7 bases and J by 5 bases, 6 bases remained unmatched. CDR1 and CDR2 from the germline V gene are LNHDA and SQIVND (reference sequence). This CDR3 has 14 residues. CDR3 nucleotide sequence: TGTGCCAGTAATTCAGCGGGAGGCGACAATGAGCAGTTCTTC. Translated: CASNSAGGDNEQFF.

The gene calls are TRBV30 and TRBJ2-5; 12 nucleotides agree with TRBD2. Trimming cost V 5 bases and J 5 bases; bases outside gene matches: 12. The CDR3 is 16 residues long. Germline CDR1 is GTSNPN and CDR2 is SVGIG (reference sequence). The CDR3 is CAWSGLAGGPGETQYF. The DNA of the CDR3 is TGTGCCTGGTCGGGGCTAGCGGGAGGGCCAGGGGAGACCCAGTACTTC.

The rearrangement uses TRBV4-1 and TRBJ1-3, with a possible D match to TRBD1 (5 bases). CDR3 length: 19 amino acids. Trimming took off 0 bases at V and 0 bases at J, with 18 bases between the two ends. Germline assignment: CDR1 MGHRA and CDR2 YSYEKL. CDR3 residues: CASSQEGPPLILSGNTIYF. The CDR3 bases are TGCGCCAGCAGCCAAGAGGGGCCCCCCCTTATCCTCTCTGGAAACACCATATATTTT.

This CDR3 reads CASSEGAGYTF. CDR3 sequence (DNA): TGTGCCAGCAGTGAAGGGGCAGGCTACACCTTC. The chain joins TRBV6-1 to TRBJ1-2; D is unresolved. The V gene's germline CDR1 is MNHNS and CDR2 SASEGT. The CDR3 loop spans 11 amino acids. Trimming cost V 1 base and J 8 bases, with 5 bases left between them.

The chain joins TRBV5-1 to TRBJ2-5; TRBD2 matches at 9 bases. The CDR3 length is 14 residues. Germline V gene sequence: CDR1 SGHRS, CDR2 YFSETQ. Losses at the gene ends were 2 bases for V and 5 bases for J; bases not matched to a gene: 4. CDR3 sequence: CASSFSGGRETQYF. In DNA, the CDR3 is TGCGCCAGCAGCTTCAGCGGGGGGCGGGAGACCCAGTACTTC.

This rearrangement joins TRBV5-1 to TRBJ2-3, with TRBD2 matching over 7 bases. V shed 0 bases, J shed 6 bases, and the junction held 4 bases outside the gene matches. Germline CDR1 is SGHRS and CDR2 is YFSETQ. This CDR3 comprises 14 residues. CDR3 nucleotides: TGCGCCAGCAGCTTGGCGGGGGGTGGGGATACGCAGTATTTT. Translating it yields CASSLAGGGDTQYF.

J is TRBJ1-4 and V is TRBV19, with D unclear. The CDR3 has 15 residues. CDR1 is LNHDA and CDR2 is SQIVND in the germline V gene (reference sequence). Deletions cut 3 bases from V and 3 bases from J, with 11 bases between. CDR3 sequence (DNA): TGTGCCAGTAGTATCAAGAGGATAGCTAATGAAAAACTGTTTTTT. This translates into CASSIKRIANEKLFF.

The chain is built from TRBV18 and TRBJ1-2; 11 nucleotides line up with TRBD1. The germline V gene has CDR1 KGHSH and CDR2 LQKENI. The ends lost 5 bases at V and 9 bases at J; junction bases unmatched: 5. The CDR3 runs to 13 residues. The DNA of the CDR3 is TGTGCCAGCTCATCGGGACAGGGGGATAGCTACACCTTC. Encoded protein: CASSSGQGDSYTF.

The chain recombines TRBV4-1 with TRBJ1-5; D unresolved. Germline V gene lookup returns CDR1 MGHRA and CDR2 YSYEKL. V was pared by 3 bases and J by 7 bases, with 13 bases between. The CDR3 sequence is 14 residues long. The CDR3 nucleotides are TGCGCCAGCAGCCACCCGGGGTCCGAGCAGCCCCAGCATTTT. Translation gives CASSHPGSEQPQHF.

The CDR3 is CASSRQGGGQPQHF. CDR3 in DNA: TGTGCCAGCAGTAGACAGGGAGGAGGACAGCCCCAGCATTTT. The chain joins TRBV2 to TRBJ1-5, with 7 bases that match TRBD1. Per germline, CDR1 SNHLY and CDR2 FYNNEI. Trimming at V came to 5 bases and at J to 7 bases, leaving 8 bases not matched to a gene. This CDR3 contains 14 residues.

The chain links TRBV9 to TRBJ2-5; perhaps TRBD2 as D (5 bases). The CDR3 loop spans 16 amino acids. The V end was cut by 0 bases, the J end by 0 bases, with 12 bases between. The germline CDR1 and CDR2 sequences are SGDLS and YYNGEE. DNA for the CDR3: TGTGCCAGCAGCGTAGGAAGCGGAGGTTACCAAGAGACCCAGTACTTC. As protein: CASSVGSGGYQETQYF.

J is TRBJ2-6 and V is TRBV30, with D perhaps matching TRBD1 (5 bases). Trimming took off 8 bases at V and 0 bases at J, with 8 bases between the two ends. There are 13 residues in the CDR3. Germline V gives CDR1 GTSNPN, CDR2 SVGIG (reference sequence). The CDR3 sequence: CAQQVSGANVLTF. CDR3 in DNA: TGTGCCCAACAGGTCTCTGGGGCCAACGTCCTGACTTTC.

The chain couples TRBV7-2 to TRBJ2-7, with D perhaps TRBD2 (6 bases). Germline values: CDR1 SGHTA, CDR2 FQGNSA. The CDR3 loop spans 14 amino acids. The ends were cut back, 2 bases at V and 6 bases at J, with 14 bases in the middle. The CDR3 bases are TGTGCCAGCAGCTTAAGTGGGGGAGGCCGCGAGCAGTACTTC. Its translation is CASSLSGGGREQYF.

This chain joins TRBV2 and TRBJ1-2; D is unclear. The V gene's germline CDR1 is SNHLY and CDR2 FYNNEI. The CDR3 is made up of 15 amino acids. The V end was cut by 0 bases, the J end by 5 bases, with 13 bases between. Here the CDR3 reads CASSEAGQIPYGYTF. Written as DNA, the CDR3 is TGTGCCAGCAGTGAAGCGGGCCAAATTCCTTATGGCTACACCTTC. Filled out from reference TRBV2 and TRBJ1-2, the complete variable domain reads EPEVTQTPSHQVTQMGQEVILRCVPISNHLYFYWYRQILGQKVEFLVSFYNNEISEKSEIFDDQFSVERPDGSNFTLKIRSTKLEDSAMYFCASSEAGQIPYGYTFGSGTRLTVV.

This chain uses TRBV7-9 with TRBJ1-1, with D unresolved. Per germline, CDR1 SEHNR and CDR2 FQNEAQ (reference sequence). V was pared by 5 bases and J by 3 bases, with 10 bases between. The CDR3 sequence is 13 residues long. CDR3 sequence (DNA): TGTGCCAGCAGCCCGCCCGGGGACACTGAAGCTTTCTTT. Encoded protein: CASSPPGDTEAFF.

The chain is built from TRBV4-1 and TRBJ2-3; D might be TRBD2 (6 bases). V lost 0 bases to trimming and J lost 10 bases, with 14 bases between them. From germline, CDR1 is MGHRA and CDR2 YSYEKL. This CDR3 has 14 amino acids. The CDR3 spells CASSQDLGGIAQYF. The CDR3, as DNA: TGCGCCAGCAGCCAAGATTTAGGCGGGATTGCGCAGTATTTT.

The V gene is TRBV10-1, the J gene TRBJ2-3; 11 nucleotides match TRBD2. The V gene's germline CDR1 is WNHNN and CDR2 SYGVQD (reference sequence). Unmatched junction bases numbered 5, after V lost 4 bases and J lost 5 bases. This CDR3 has 15 residues. In DNA, the CDR3 is TGCGCCAGCAGTGGTATAGCGGGAGGGCTAGATACGCAGTATTTT. Its protein is CASSGIAGGLDTQYF.

The chain has TRBV6-1 and TRBJ1-5; 7 bases map to TRBD1. The V gene's germline CDR1 is MNHNS and CDR2 SASEGT. The V segment lost 3 bases and the J segment 13 bases; nucleotides outside the gene matches: 6. This CDR3 has 12 residues. Here the CDR3 reads CASSDYGQAQHF. CDR3 sequence (DNA): TGTGCCAGCAGTGATTACGGACAGGCGCAGCATTTT.

The V call is TRBV30, the J call TRBJ2-2, with TRBD2 matching 8 bases. V lost 5 bases, J lost 7 bases, and 9 bases stayed unmatched. Germline assignment: CDR1 GTSNPN and CDR2 SVGIG (reference sequence). CDR3 length equals 14 residues. The CDR3 loop reads CAWRGGFRVGELFF. The CDR3 DNA sequence: TGTGCCTGGCGGGGGGGGTTTCGAGTCGGGGAGCTGTTTTTT.

The chain joins TRBV7-9 to TRBJ1-5; D is perhaps TRBD1 (5 bases). V gave up 3 bases and J gave up 0 bases, with 6 bases separating them. CDR1 and CDR2 from the germline V gene are SEHNR and FQNEAQ (reference sequence). This CDR3 comprises 14 residues. The CDR3 reads CASSFDSSNQPQHF. CDR3 nucleotide sequence: TGTGCCAGCAGCTTCGACAGTAGCAATCAGCCCCAGCATTTT. Looking up the rest from reference TRBV7-9 and TRBJ1-5 gives the full variable domain: DTGVSQNPRHKITKRGQNVTFRCDPISEHNRLYWYRQTLGQGPEFLTYFQNEAQLEKSRLLSDRFSAERPKGSFSTLEIQRTEQGDSAMYLCASSFDSSNQPQHFGDGTRLSIL.

The CDR3, as DNA: TGCGCCAGCAGCCCTTCTAGCGGAAGCACAGATACGCAGTATTTT. Amino acid sequence: CASSPSSGSTDTQYF. The chain employs TRBV5-1 and TRBJ2-3; 7 bases align to TRBD2. The V gene's germline CDR1 is SGHRS and CDR2 YFSETQ. This CDR3 contains 15 residues. V lost 4 bases, J lost 0 bases, and 5 bases stayed unmatched. Together with reference TRBV5-1 and TRBJ2-3, the CDR3 gives the full variable domain: KAGVTQTPRYLIKTRGQQVTLSCSPISGHRSVSWYQQTPGQGLQFLFEYFSETQRNKGNFPGRFSGRQFSNSRSEMNVSTLELGDSALYLCASSPSSGSTDTQYFGPGTRLTVL.